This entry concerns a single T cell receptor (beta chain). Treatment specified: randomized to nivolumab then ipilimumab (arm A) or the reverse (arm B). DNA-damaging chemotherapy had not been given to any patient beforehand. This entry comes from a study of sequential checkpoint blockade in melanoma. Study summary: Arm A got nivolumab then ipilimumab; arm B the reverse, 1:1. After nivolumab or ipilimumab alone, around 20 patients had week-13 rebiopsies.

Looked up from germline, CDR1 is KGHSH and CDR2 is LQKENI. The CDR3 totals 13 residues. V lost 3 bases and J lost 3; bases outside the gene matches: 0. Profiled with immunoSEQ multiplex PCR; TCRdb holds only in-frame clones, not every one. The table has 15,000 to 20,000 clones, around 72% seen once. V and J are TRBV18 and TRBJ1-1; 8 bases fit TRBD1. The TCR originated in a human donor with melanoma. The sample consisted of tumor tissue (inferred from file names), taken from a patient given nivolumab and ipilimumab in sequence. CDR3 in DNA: TGTGCCAGCTCACCGGGACAGGACACTGAAGCTTTCTTT. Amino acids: CASSPGQDTEAFF. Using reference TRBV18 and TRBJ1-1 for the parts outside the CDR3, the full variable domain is NAGVMQNPRHLVRRRGQEARLRCSPMKGHSHVYWYRQLPEEGLKFMVYLQKENIIDESGMPKERFSAEFPKEGPSILRIQQVVRGDSAAYFCASSPGQDTEAFFGQGTRLTVV.